A selection of T cell receptor beta chains follows, all from one sample in a study of glioma-infiltrating T cells. TCRdb reprocessed the multiplex PCR reads with MiXCR, giving one entry per CDR3 protein. The sample has fewer than 200,000 distinct CDR3 sequences, around 42% seen once. The material sequenced was glioma tissue, nonneoplastic brain tissue, or PBMCs (not recorded which). The source is a human donor with low-grade glioma or glioblastoma, undergoing nonglioma brain surgery, or in good health (not recorded which). The conserved cysteine and the conserved F or W are not part of the CDR3 here. The order of the fields is V gene, J gene, CDR3 protein.

v_call: TRBV20-1
j_call: TRBJ2-5
cdr3_aa: SASGLAGLTQY

v_call: TRBV12-3/TRBV12-4
j_call: TRBJ2-1
cdr3_aa: ASSSSFNEEF

v_call: TRBV6-2/TRBV6-3
j_call: TRBJ2-2
cdr3_aa: ASSPLGTPNTGELL

v_call: TRBV6-1
j_call: TRBJ1-2
cdr3_aa: ASSSGLSNYGYT

v_call: TRBV5-6
j_call: TRBJ2-3
cdr3_aa: ASSTGQISQY

v_call: TRBV27
j_call: TRBJ1-5
cdr3_aa: ASRLNSNQPQH

v_call: TRBV20-1
j_call: TRBJ2-7
cdr3_aa: SAKPGGAIYEQY

v_call: TRBV20-1
j_call: TRBJ1-5
cdr3_aa: SAGGGRETQH

v_call: TRBV12-3/TRBV12-4
j_call: TRBJ2-3
cdr3_aa: ASSFLTGGPEDTQY

v_call: TRBV12-3/TRBV12-4
j_call: TRBJ2-7
cdr3_aa: ASSLGGVSTYEQY

v_call: TRBV7-2
j_call: TRBJ2-6
cdr3_aa: ASSLSVSSGANVLT

v_call: TRBV20-1
j_call: TRBJ2-5
cdr3_aa: SALKTLGDKRRETQY

v_call: TRBV28
j_call: TRBJ1-1
cdr3_aa: ASSFQQYTEAF

v_call: TRBV20-1
j_call: TRBJ2-1
cdr3_aa: SAHTGRERFNQQF

v_call: TRBV4-1
j_call: TRBJ2-1
cdr3_aa: ASSQYNEQF

v_call: TRBV4-2
j_call: TRBJ1-5
cdr3_aa: ASSHSRGPGQPQH

v_call: TRBV7-2
j_call: TRBJ1-5
cdr3_aa: ASSLESPLGNQPQH

v_call: TRBV20-1
j_call: TRBJ2-7
cdr3_aa: SASSSEYEQY

v_call: TRBV6-1
j_call: TRBJ1-1
cdr3_aa: ASRAVVGAEAF

v_call: TRBV5-1
j_call: TRBJ2-3
cdr3_aa: ASSLDGSGRSKDTQY

v_call: TRBV28
j_call: TRBJ2-4
cdr3_aa: ASSYSPDRGGNIQY

v_call: TRBV2
j_call: TRBJ2-3
cdr3_aa: ASSEYERRTDRQY

v_call: TRBV20-1
j_call: TRBJ1-1
cdr3_aa: SAWDRGLAEAF

v_call: TRBV20-1
j_call: TRBJ2-2
cdr3_aa: SASGDTGELF

v_call: TRBV20-1
j_call: TRBJ1-1
cdr3_aa: SAWVGAEAF

v_call: TRBV20-1
j_call: TRBJ2-7
cdr3_aa: SAPGQGGYEQY

v_call: TRBV14
j_call: TRBJ2-1
cdr3_aa: ASSQPWGEQF

v_call: TRBV20-1
j_call: TRBJ2-3
cdr3_aa: SARGVNTQY

v_call: TRBV2
j_call: TRBJ1-5
cdr3_aa: ASSVGTVSNQPQH

v_call: TRBV2
j_call: TRBJ2-1
cdr3_aa: ASSDGRSSYNEQF

v_call: TRBV6-1
j_call: TRBJ2-4
cdr3_aa: ASMGNLAKNIQY

v_call: TRBV16
j_call: TRBJ2-1
cdr3_aa: ASSPPGLAHNEQF

v_call: TRBV19
j_call: TRBJ2-2
cdr3_aa: ASSIGTSGSFTGELF

v_call: TRBV28
j_call: TRBJ2-5
cdr3_aa: ASSLGAGGSEETQY

v_call: TRBV29-1
j_call: TRBJ2-1
cdr3_aa: SVGAAGGEQF

v_call: TRBV19
j_call: TRBJ2-3
cdr3_aa: ASSITRGRSTDTQY

v_call: TRBV7-2
j_call: TRBJ2-7
cdr3_aa: ANPGSSYEQY

v_call: TRBV3-1
j_call: TRBJ2-1
cdr3_aa: ASSQVGLGKKF

v_call: TRBV20-1
j_call: TRBJ2-3
cdr3_aa: STKTTDRGGDTQY

v_call: TRBV4-1
j_call: TRBJ2-7
cdr3_aa: ASSQEGPHSGRALNEQY

v_call: TRBV28
j_call: TRBJ1-2
cdr3_aa: ASSPGQVYGYT

v_call: TRBV7-2
j_call: TRBJ2-5
cdr3_aa: ASSLASGRETQY

v_call: TRBV18
j_call: TRBJ2-5
cdr3_aa: ASSPNHPRETQY

v_call: TRBV2
j_call: TRBJ1-1
cdr3_aa: ASRARTENTEAF

v_call: TRBV3-1
j_call: TRBJ2-1
cdr3_aa: ASSQDGTSGRARF

v_call: TRBV2
j_call: TRBJ2-1
cdr3_aa: ASSLDRNIDEQF

v_call: TRBV5-4
j_call: TRBJ2-1
cdr3_aa: ASSTGTGFNEQF

v_call: TRBV29-1
j_call: TRBJ1-5
cdr3_aa: SVAEDNSNWPQH

v_call: TRBV28
j_call: TRBJ1-6
cdr3_aa: ASSFPGIGSNSPLH

v_call: TRBV27
j_call: TRBJ1-2
cdr3_aa: ASIYRDVNGYT

v_call: TRBV15
j_call: TRBJ2-1
cdr3_aa: ATSRQSGKTYNEQL

v_call: TRBV18
j_call: TRBJ2-5
cdr3_aa: ASSPSQGQETQY

v_call: TRBV7-2
j_call: TRBJ2-1
cdr3_aa: ASSLRGYNEQF

v_call: TRBV9
j_call: TRBJ2-5
cdr3_aa: ASSVSGETQY

v_call: TRBV10-3
j_call: TRBJ2-1
cdr3_aa: AISSSRENEQF

v_call: TRBV30
j_call: TRBJ1-1
cdr3_aa: AWSVNGALTEAF

v_call: TRBV4-1
j_call: TRBJ2-7
cdr3_aa: ASSQERRSDEQY